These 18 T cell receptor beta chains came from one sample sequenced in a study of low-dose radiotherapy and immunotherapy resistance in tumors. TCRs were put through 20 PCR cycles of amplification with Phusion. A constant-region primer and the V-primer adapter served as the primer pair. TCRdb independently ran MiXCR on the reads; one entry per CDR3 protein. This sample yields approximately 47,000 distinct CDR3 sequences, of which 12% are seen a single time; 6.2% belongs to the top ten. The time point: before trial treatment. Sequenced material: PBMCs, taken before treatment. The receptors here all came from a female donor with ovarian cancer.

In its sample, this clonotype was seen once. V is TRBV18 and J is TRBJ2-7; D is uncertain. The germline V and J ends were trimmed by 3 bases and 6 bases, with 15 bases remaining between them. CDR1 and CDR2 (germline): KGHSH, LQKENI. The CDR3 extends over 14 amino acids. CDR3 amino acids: CASSPSVEGLEQYF. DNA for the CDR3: TGTGCCAGCTCACCTTCGGTAGAAGGTCTCGAGCAGTACTTC.

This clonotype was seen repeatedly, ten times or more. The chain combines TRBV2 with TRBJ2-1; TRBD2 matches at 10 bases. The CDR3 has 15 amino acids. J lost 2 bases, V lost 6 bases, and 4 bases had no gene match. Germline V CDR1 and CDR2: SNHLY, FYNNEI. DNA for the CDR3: TGTGCCAGCAGAGCACTAGCGGGGACCTACAATGAGCAGTTCTTC. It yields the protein CASRALAGTYNEQFF.

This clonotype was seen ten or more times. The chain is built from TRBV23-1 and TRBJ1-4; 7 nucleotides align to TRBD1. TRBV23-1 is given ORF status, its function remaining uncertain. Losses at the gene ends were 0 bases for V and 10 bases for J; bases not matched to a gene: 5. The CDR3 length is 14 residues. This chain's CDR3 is CASSQSPRTGKLFF. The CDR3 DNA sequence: TGCGCCAGCAGTCAATCGCCCCGGACAGGAAAACTGTTTTTT.

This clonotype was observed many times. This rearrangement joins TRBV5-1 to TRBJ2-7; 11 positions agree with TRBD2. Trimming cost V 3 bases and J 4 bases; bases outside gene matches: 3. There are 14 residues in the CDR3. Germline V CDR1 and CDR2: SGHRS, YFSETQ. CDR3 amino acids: CASSSTSGSYEQYF. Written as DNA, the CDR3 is TGCGCCAGCAGCTCCACTAGCGGGAGTTACGAGCAGTACTTC.

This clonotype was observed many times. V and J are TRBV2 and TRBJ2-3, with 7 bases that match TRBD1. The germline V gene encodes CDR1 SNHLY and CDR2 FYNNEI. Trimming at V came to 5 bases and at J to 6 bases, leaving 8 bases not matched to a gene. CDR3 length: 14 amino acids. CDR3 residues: CASSLHGQADTQYF. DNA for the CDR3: TGTGCCAGCAGTTTACACGGACAGGCTGATACGCAGTATTTT.

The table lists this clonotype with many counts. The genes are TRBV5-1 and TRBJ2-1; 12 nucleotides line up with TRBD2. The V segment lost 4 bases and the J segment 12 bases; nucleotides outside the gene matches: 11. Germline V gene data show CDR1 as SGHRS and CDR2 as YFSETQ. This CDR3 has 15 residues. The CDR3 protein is CASSIRLAGEIVQFF. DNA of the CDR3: TGCGCCAGCAGCATCCGACTAGCGGGAGAAATTGTGCAGTTCTTC.

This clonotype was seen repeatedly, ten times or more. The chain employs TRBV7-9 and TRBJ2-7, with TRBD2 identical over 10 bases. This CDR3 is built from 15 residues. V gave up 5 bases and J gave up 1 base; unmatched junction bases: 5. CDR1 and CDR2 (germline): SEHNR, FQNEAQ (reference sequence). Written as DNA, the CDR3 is TGTGCCAGCAGCCGTACTAGCGGGGAGTCCTACGAGCAGTACTTC. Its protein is CASSRTSGESYEQYF. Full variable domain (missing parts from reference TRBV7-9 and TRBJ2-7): DTGVSQNPRHKITKRGQNVTFRCDPISEHNRLYWYRQTLGQGPEFLTYFQNEAQLEKSRLLSDRFSAERPKGSFSTLEIQRTEQGDSAMYLCASSRTSGESYEQYFGPGTRLTVT.

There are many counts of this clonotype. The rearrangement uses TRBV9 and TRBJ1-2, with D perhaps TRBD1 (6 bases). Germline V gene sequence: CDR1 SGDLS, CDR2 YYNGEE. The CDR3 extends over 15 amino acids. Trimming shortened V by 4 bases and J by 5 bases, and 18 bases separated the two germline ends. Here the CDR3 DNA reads TGTGCCAGCAGCCAGGGGTTAGGGGGAACTTATGGCTACACCTTC. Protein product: CASSQGLGGTYGYTF.

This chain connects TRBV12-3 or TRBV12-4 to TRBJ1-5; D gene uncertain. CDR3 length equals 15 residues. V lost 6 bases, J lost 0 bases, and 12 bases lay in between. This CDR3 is CASRYSGSSNQPQHF. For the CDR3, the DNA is TGTGCCAGCAGGTACTCGGGGAGTAGCAATCAGCCCCAGCATTTT.

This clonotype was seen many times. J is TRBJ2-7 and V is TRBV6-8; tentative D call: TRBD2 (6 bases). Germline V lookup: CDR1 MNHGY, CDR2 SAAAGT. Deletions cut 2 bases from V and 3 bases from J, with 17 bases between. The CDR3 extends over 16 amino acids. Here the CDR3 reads CASSYGSGLANYEQYF. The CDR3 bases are TGTGCCAGCAGTTACGGGTCGGGACTCGCCAACTACGAGCAGTACTTC.

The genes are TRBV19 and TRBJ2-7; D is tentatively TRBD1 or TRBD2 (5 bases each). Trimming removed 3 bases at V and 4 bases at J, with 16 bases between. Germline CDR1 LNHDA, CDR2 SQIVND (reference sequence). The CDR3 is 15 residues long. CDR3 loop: CASSINPGTGYEQYF. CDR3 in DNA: TGTGCCAGTAGTATCAACCCCGGGACGGGTTACGAGCAGTACTTC. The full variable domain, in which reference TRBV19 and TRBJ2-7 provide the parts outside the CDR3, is DGGITQSPKYLFRKEGQNVTLSCEQNLNHDAMYWYRQDPGQGLRLIYYSQIVNDFQKGDIAEGYSVSREKKESFPLTVTSAQKNPTAFYLCASSINPGTGYEQYFGPGTRLTVT.

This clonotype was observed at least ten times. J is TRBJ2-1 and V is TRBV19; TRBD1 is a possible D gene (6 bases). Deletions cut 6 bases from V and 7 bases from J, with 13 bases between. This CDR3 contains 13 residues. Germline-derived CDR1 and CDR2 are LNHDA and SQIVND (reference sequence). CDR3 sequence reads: CASRQGVGNEQFF. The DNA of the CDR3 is TGTGCCAGTAGACAGGGCGTGGGGAATGAGCAGTTCTTC.

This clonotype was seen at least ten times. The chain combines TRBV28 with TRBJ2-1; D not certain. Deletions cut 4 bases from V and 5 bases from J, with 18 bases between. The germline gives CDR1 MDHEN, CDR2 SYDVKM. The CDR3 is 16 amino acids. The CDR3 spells CASSYIFRTGHNEQFF. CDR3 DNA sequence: TGTGCCAGCAGTTACATTTTCCGGACCGGACACAATGAGCAGTTCTTC.

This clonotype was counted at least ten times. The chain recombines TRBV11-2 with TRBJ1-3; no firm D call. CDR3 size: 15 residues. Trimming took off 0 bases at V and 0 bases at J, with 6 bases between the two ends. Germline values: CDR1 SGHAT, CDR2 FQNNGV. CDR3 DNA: TGTGCCAGCAGCTTAGAATGGGTCTCTGGAAACACCATATATTTT. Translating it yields CASSLEWVSGNTIYF.

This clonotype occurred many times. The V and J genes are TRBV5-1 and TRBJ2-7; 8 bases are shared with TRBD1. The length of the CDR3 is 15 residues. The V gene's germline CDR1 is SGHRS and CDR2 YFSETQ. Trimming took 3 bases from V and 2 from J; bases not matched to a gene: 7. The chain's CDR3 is CASSYDRGGPYEQYF. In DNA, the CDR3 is TGCGCCAGCAGCTACGACAGGGGAGGTCCCTACGAGCAGTACTTC. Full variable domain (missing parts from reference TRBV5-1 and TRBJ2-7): KAGVTQTPRYLIKTRGQQVTLSCSPISGHRSVSWYQQTPGQGLQFLFEYFSETQRNKGNFPGRFSGRQFSNSRSEMNVSTLELGDSALYLCASSYDRGGPYEQYFGPGTRLTVT.

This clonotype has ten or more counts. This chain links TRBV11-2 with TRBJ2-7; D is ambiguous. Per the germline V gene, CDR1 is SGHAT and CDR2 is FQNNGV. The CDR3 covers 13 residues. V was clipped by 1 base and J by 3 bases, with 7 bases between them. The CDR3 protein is CASSLGGVYEQYF. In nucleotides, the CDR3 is TGTGCCAGCAGCTTAGGCGGAGTCTACGAGCAGTACTTC.

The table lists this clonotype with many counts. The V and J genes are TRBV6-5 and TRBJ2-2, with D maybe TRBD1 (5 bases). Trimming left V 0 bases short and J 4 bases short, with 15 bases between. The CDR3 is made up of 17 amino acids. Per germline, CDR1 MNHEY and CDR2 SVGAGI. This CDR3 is CASSYSRSVRGTGELFF. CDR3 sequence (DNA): TGTGCCAGCAGTTACTCGAGGTCTGTTAGGGGCACCGGGGAGCTGTTTTTT.

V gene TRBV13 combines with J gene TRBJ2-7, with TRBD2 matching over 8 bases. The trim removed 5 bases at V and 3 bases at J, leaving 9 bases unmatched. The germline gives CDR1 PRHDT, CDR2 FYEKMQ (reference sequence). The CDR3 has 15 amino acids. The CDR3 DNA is TGTGCCAGCAGCAGGCGGGGGGCCAACCACTACGAGCAGTACTTC. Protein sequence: CASSRRGANHYEQYF.